The sequence of this TCR beta chain was determined in a study of shared clonotypes between healthy human individuals. Study-wide points: Only blood was sampled, and tissue TCR repertoires likely differ from blood ones. Across subsets, estimated richness was generally greater for naive than for memory populations.

Turning to this clone: Antigen: not known.

Produced via immunoSEQ multiplex PCR; TCRdb's table is partial and in-frame only. The sample holds 2 million to 2.5 million clones, approximately 90% seen once. Germline trimming cut 4 bases from V and 0 bases from J; bases unmatched to any gene: 4. The CDR3 runs 16 residues. CDR1 is KGHSH, CDR2 LQKENI, per germline. The sample was naive CD4+ T cells from PBMCs. Subset specified: CD45RA+ positively selected. The J gene is TRBJ1-4, the V gene TRBV18; 8 bases fit TRBD1. The clonotype comes from a man aged 18-30 years in good health. Some clones in this sample may be carry-over from other donors' samples. CDR3 protein: CASSQGQAATNEKLFF. In nucleotides, the CDR3 is TGTGCCAGCTCACAGGGACAGGCCGCAACTAATGAAAAACTGTTTTTT.